Presented here are 27 T cell receptor beta chains from one specimen sequenced in a study of CD8 T cells in ankylosing spondylitis. TCRdb used MiXCR to reprocess the 5' RACE reads, holding one entry per CDR3 protein. In the table there are 200,000 to 300,000 distinct CDR3 sequences, 8.2% of which are singletons. Specimen: blood, either unsorted or a sorted T cell fraction (not recorded which). Receptors were obtained from a female donor with ankylosing spondylitis or in good health (not recorded which).

Concerning this clonotype: An end of the junction differs from the germline gene, which may be a read error. The chain combines TRBV6-6 with TRBJ2-1, with D unclear. The V gene's germline CDR1 is MNHNY and CDR2 SVGAGI (reference sequence). The CDR3 has 12 amino acids. The CDR3 sequence: CASSRTYNEHFF. The CDR3 DNA follows: TGTGCCAGCAGTCGAACGTACAATGAGCATTTCTTC.

Many counts were recorded for this clonotype. The chain joins TRBV5-1 to TRBJ1-1; the D gene is possibly TRBD1 (5 bases). This CDR3 is 14 amino acids long. Germline loops: CDR1 SGHRS, CDR2 YFSETQ. The germline V and J ends were trimmed by 0 bases and 3 bases, with 9 bases remaining between them. CDR3 bases: TGCGCCAGCAGCTTGGCAGGGCGGGACACTGAAGCTTTCTTT. Protein sequence: CASSLAGRDTEAFF.

The sample holds many counts of this clonotype. The CDR3, as DNA: TGTGCCAGCAGCTTAGCGTCGGTAGCGGGAGGGATGGAGACCCAGTACTTC. This gives the protein CASSLASVAGGMETQYF. The gene calls are TRBV7-2 and TRBJ2-5; 11 bases match TRBD2. Losses at the gene ends were 0 bases for V and 5 bases for J; bases not matched to a gene: 8. The V gene's germline CDR1 is SGHTA and CDR2 FQGNSA. The CDR3 runs to 17 residues.

The chain uses TRBV11-2 and TRBJ1-1, with D tentatively TRBD1 (5 bases). The V gene lost 2 bases and the J gene lost 1 base, with 11 bases spanning the gap. Germline V CDR1 and CDR2: SGHAT, FQNNGV. CDR3 length equals 15 residues. CDR3 protein: CASSLYGGENTEAFF. The DNA of the CDR3 is TGTGCCAGCAGCTTATATGGGGGAGAGAACACTGAAGCTTTCTTT.

This clonotype was picked up many times. The chain couples TRBV20-1 to TRBJ2-3, with 11 bases lining up with TRBD2. The CDR3 is 15 amino acids. V lost 6 bases and J lost 2; bases outside the gene matches: 7. Germline assignment: CDR1 DFQATT and CDR2 SNEGSKA (reference sequence). The CDR3 reads CSAPTLAGVTDTQYF. The DNA of the CDR3 is TGCAGTGCCCCCACACTAGCGGGGGTCACAGATACGCAGTATTTT.

This clonotype was seen ten or more times. This chain uses TRBV4-3 with TRBJ2-7; 9 bases match TRBD2. Trimming cost V 2 bases and J 4 bases; bases outside gene matches: 3. CDR1 is LGHNA, CDR2 YSLEER, per germline. This CDR3 comprises 14 residues. CDR3 residues: CASSQLAGEYEQYF. CDR3 DNA sequence: TGCGCCAGCAGCCAATTAGCGGGAGAGTACGAGCAGTACTTC.

This clonotype was seen repeatedly, ten times or more. The genes are TRBV2 and TRBJ1-2, with 7 bases aligning to TRBD1. V shed 0 bases, J shed 4 bases, and the junction held 5 bases outside the gene matches. Looked up from germline, CDR1 is SNHLY and CDR2 is FYNNEI. The CDR3 contains 15 residues. CDR3 coding DNA: TGTGCCAGCAGTGAAGCGCGAGGGACAGCCTATGGCTACACCTTC. Translation: CASSEARGTAYGYTF.

This clonotype was seen more than once but under ten times. The V and J genes are TRBV2 and TRBJ2-3; TRBD2 aligns across 13 bases. Unmatched junction bases numbered 1, after V lost 6 bases and J lost 10 bases. The CDR3 covers 12 residues. Looked up from germline, CDR1 is SNHLY and CDR2 is FYNNEI. The CDR3 protein is CASRTSGRSQYF. DNA of the CDR3: TGTGCCAGCAGGACTAGCGGGAGGTCGCAGTATTTT.

The table lists this clonotype with many counts. The chain is built from TRBV20-1 and TRBJ2-5, with D uncertain. The CDR3 runs to 16 residues. Germline-derived CDR1 and CDR2 are DFQATT and SNEGSKA (reference sequence). The germline V and J ends were trimmed by 1 base and 5 bases, with 20 bases remaining between them. CDR3 region: CSARVWARSSEETQYF. Here the CDR3 DNA reads TGCAGTGCTAGAGTGTGGGCTAGAAGTAGTGAGGAGACCCAGTACTTC.

The sample holds many counts of this clonotype. The chain recombines TRBV9 with TRBJ1-3; D remains unclear. Germline assignment: CDR1 SGDLS and CDR2 YYNGEE. Trimming stripped 2 bases from V and 5 bases from J, with 8 bases between. The CDR3 contains 13 residues. The CDR3 region is CASSVDGRNTIYF. The DNA for the CDR3 is TGTGCCAGCAGCGTGGACGGAAGAAACACCATATATTTT. The complete variable domain, with remaining parts taken from reference TRBV9 and TRBJ1-3, reads DSGVTQTPKHLITATGQRVTLRCSPRSGDLSVYWYQQSLDQGLQFLIQYYNGEERAKGNILERFSAQQFPDLHSELNLSSLELGDSALYFCASSVDGRNTIYFGEGSWLTVV.

This clonotype was detected many times. The rearrangement links TRBV7-9 to TRBJ2-2; D possibly uses TRBD1 or TRBD2 (5 bases each). V shed 2 bases and J shed 0 bases, with 13 bases lying between them. The germline V gene has CDR1 SEHNR and CDR2 FQNEAQ (reference sequence). The CDR3 is 17 amino acids. The DNA for the CDR3 is TGTGCCAGCAGCTTAAAAGGGGACCGCACGAACACCGGGGAGCTGTTTTTT. Amino acids: CASSLKGDRTNTGELFF.

This clonotype was detected ten times or more. The chain carries TRBV20-1 and TRBJ2-1; 8 positions match TRBD1. The CDR3 runs 15 residues. V shed 3 bases and J 0 bases; nucleotides not matched to a gene: 4. CDR1 is DFQATT, CDR2 SNEGSKA, per germline (reference sequence). The CDR3 bases are TGCAGTGCTAGCGGACAGGGAGGCTCCTACAATGAGCAGTTCTTC. It codes for CSASGQGGSYNEQFF.

The table lists this clonotype with many counts. This chain connects TRBV29-1 to TRBJ2-2, with D perhaps matching TRBD1 (5 bases). The germline V gene encodes CDR1 SQVTM and CDR2 ANQGSEA. The V end lost 7 bases, the J end lost 7 bases, and 19 bases lay between the germline ends. The CDR3 has 14 amino acids. The chain's CDR3 is CSGVRTSAGGELFF. CDR3 bases: TGCAGCGGCGTGAGGACATCAGCTGGCGGGGAGCTGTTTTTT.

This clonotype was seen repeatedly, ten times or more. Sequence at one end of the junction differs from germline and may be a read error. V is TRBV30 and J is TRBJ2-1; either TRBD1 or TRBD2 may supply D (6 bases each). The CDR3 loop spans 12 amino acids. Germline V gene lookup returns CDR1 GTSNPN and CDR2 SVGIG (reference sequence). The CDR3 bases are TGTGCCTGGAGTGTAGGGGGACTTACCTCCCACTTC. It encodes CAWSVGGLTSHF.

In the case of this clonotype: A read error may explain this, as a much larger clone is one base away. This chain links TRBV27 with TRBJ1-5; D is perhaps TRBD1 (6 bases). This CDR3 is built from 14 residues. CDR1 is MNHEY, CDR2 SMNVEV, per germline (reference sequence). V lost 4 bases and J 6 bases, leaving 13 bases between the germline ends. The CDR3 loop reads CASSSWTEVQPQHF. CDR3 nucleotide sequence: TGTGCCAGCAGTTCGTGGACAGAGGTTCAGCCCCAGCATTTT.

This clonotype appeared many times. This chain links TRBV20-1 with TRBJ1-1; 12 nucleotides match TRBD1. J lost 5 bases, V lost 2 bases, and 9 bases had no gene match. Germline lookup yields CDR1 DFQATT and CDR2 SNEGSKA (reference sequence). This CDR3 contains 16 residues. CDR3 DNA sequence: TGCAGTGCTAGAACCGGGACAGGGGGCGCAAGGACTGAAGCTTTCTTT. As protein: CSARTGTGGARTEAFF.

This clonotype showed up just a few times. The rearrangement joins TRBV7-2 to TRBJ2-7; the D gene is possibly TRBD2 (5 bases). Trimming pared 3 bases from V and 0 bases from J, leaving 15 bases between. This CDR3 region has 16 residues. Germline V gene lookup returns CDR1 SGHTA and CDR2 FQGNSA. As DNA, the CDR3 is TGTGCCAGCAGCTTTGGGTTAGCGCCCAGCTCCTACGAGCAGTACTTC. Residues: CASSFGLAPSSYEQYF.

A few counts support this clonotype. The genes are TRBV4-1 and TRBJ2-7, with TRBD2 matching 9 bases. This CDR3 spans 14 amino acids. The germline V gene encodes CDR1 MGHRA and CDR2 YSYEKL. The J segment lost 5 bases and the V segment lost 2 bases, leaving 4 bases of the junction unmatched. CDR3 protein: CASSQIAGDDEQYF. CDR3 DNA sequence: TGCGCCAGCAGCCAAATAGCGGGAGACGACGAGCAGTACTTC.

The chain links TRBV12-3 or TRBV12-4 to TRBJ2-3, with TRBD2 identical over 7 bases. This CDR3 is built from 18 residues. V dropped 5 bases and J dropped 7; count of bases not matched to a gene: 21. The CDR3 is CASSGVAGDPSPSYTQYF. CDR3 sequence (DNA): TGTGCCAGCAGTGGGGTTGCGGGAGACCCTTCCCCCTCCTATACGCAGTATTTT.

This clonotype was detected ten times or more. The chain links TRBV7-9 to TRBJ2-1, with D unclear. Germline values: CDR1 SEHNR, CDR2 FQNEAQ (reference sequence). The CDR3 is 16 residues long. The V end lost 1 base, the J end lost 0 bases, and 10 bases lay between the germline ends. CDR3 sequence reads: CASSLEGLSSYNEQFF. In DNA, the CDR3 is TGTGCCAGCAGCTTAGAGGGTCTAAGCTCCTACAATGAGCAGTTCTTC.

Ten or more counts support this clonotype. Here the CDR3 DNA reads TGTGCCAGCAGTTTACTGGTGAACGGGGAGCTGTTTTTT. Protein product: CASSLLVNGELFF. This chain joins TRBV27 and TRBJ2-2; unclear D gene. This CDR3 contains 13 residues. Germline assignment: CDR1 MNHEY and CDR2 SMNVEV (reference sequence). V dropped 2 bases and J dropped 7 bases, with 8 bases sitting between them.

This clonotype was observed at least ten times. This chain connects TRBV20-1 to TRBJ1-6, with 8 nucleotides matching TRBD1. V lost 6 bases and J lost 6; bases outside the gene matches: 7. There are 14 residues in the CDR3. CDR1 and CDR2 (germline): DFQATT, SNEGSKA (reference sequence). The CDR3 DNA is TGCAGTGCCAGTACGGGACAGGCTAATTCACCCCTCCACTTT. This codes for CSASTGQANSPLHF.

V and J are TRBV19 and TRBJ2-4; tentatively, D is TRBD1 (6 bases). This CDR3 spans 12 amino acids. Germline CDR1 is LNHDA and CDR2 is SQIVND (reference sequence). V lost 6 bases and J 6 bases, leaving 9 bases between the germline ends. CDR3 residues: CASRGAVNIQYF. DNA of the CDR3: TGTGCCAGTAGGGGGGCCGTAAACATTCAGTACTTC.

This clonotype was seen at least ten times. The chain couples TRBV7-2 to TRBJ1-1, with a weak D call TRBD1 (5 bases). Trimming took off 1 base at V and 11 bases at J, with 11 bases between the two ends. The CDR3 length is 12 residues. From germline, CDR1 is SGHTA and CDR2 FQGNSA. The CDR3 region is CASSLGGGMAFF. DNA of the CDR3: TGTGCCAGCAGCTTAGGGGGGGGAATGGCTTTCTTT.

As regards this clonotype: A much larger clone is a single base away; this may be a read error. The chain has TRBV10-3 and TRBJ1-2; TRBD1 is a possible D gene (6 bases). The CDR3 has 14 residues. Trimming shortened V by 2 bases and J by 6 bases, and 13 bases separated the two germline ends. Germline loops: CDR1 ENHRY, CDR2 SYGVKD. DNA for the CDR3: TGTGCCATCAGTGAGAGAACGGGGGGGCATGGCTACACCTTC. Amino acid sequence: CAISERTGGHGYTF.

The sample holds a few counts of this clonotype. In DNA form, the CDR3 reads TGCAGTGCTAGGGACCTCGTAGGGGAGAGTAATTCACCCCTCCACTTT. This translates into CSARDLVGESNSPLHF. The rearrangement links TRBV20-1 to TRBJ1-6, with D possibly being TRBD1 (5 bases). There are 16 residues in the CDR3. The V gene lost 3 bases and the J gene lost 6 bases, with 18 bases spanning the gap. In germline, CDR1 is DFQATT, CDR2 SNEGSKA (reference sequence).

This clonotype was observed many times. Germline and junction disagree at one end, which may indicate a read error. The CDR3 DNA reads as TGTGCTAGCAGCTTAGAACTAGGAACCTACAATGAGCAGTTCTTC. This encodes CASSLELGTYNEQFF. The chain links TRBV7-7 to TRBJ2-1; D may be TRBD2 (5 bases). The CDR3 loop spans 15 amino acids. The germline gives CDR1 SSHAT, CDR2 FNYEAQ (reference sequence).